This entry concerns a single T cell receptor (beta chain). What it binds is not known. Researchers sorted naive CD8 T cells as cells that were CD8+CD4-CCR7+CD45RA+. Using its own MiXCR run on the PCR reads, TCRdb lists one record per CDR3 protein. In the table there are hundreds of thousands of distinct CDR3 sequences, over 25% of which are singletons. This specimen belongs to a study of molecular identifiers for immune sequencing clone quantification. Study results and limitations: Around 940,000 naive cells reportedly did not prevent detection of spiked Jurkat TCR RNA from one cell. Clones above 20 RNA copies contained over 99% of effector molecules but under 1% of naive ones. Because of identical TCR molecules sharing a barcode, sizes of highly expanded clones could be underestimated.

The clonotype originates from a human donor in good health. Some libraries in this study had Jurkat cell RNA spiked in. The sample comprised naive CD8+ T cells from blood, with Jurkat cell RNA spiked in. As for subset: FACS-sorted CD8+CD4-CCR7+CD45RA+ naive T cells.

Here the CDR3 DNA reads TGCGCCAGCAGCCAAGCACTAGCGGAGGGAGATACGCAGTATTTT. As protein: CASSQALAEGDTQYF. The J gene is TRBJ2-3, the V gene TRBV4-1; the match to TRBD2 covers 8 bases. J was trimmed by 5 bases and V by 1 base; bases with no gene match: 5. CDR1 and CDR2 from the germline V gene are MGHRA and YSYEKL. The length of the CDR3 is 15 residues.